This T cell receptor (beta chain) is from a study of early T cells in non-severe SARS-CoV-2 infection. In TCRdb, the 5' RACE reads were re-called with MiXCR into one record per CDR3 protein. The sample consists of tens of thousands of distinct CDR3 sequences, less than 9.5% of them appearing once. This clonotype was picked up a small number of times. This specimen consisted of whole blood, obtained at baseline. The TCR comes from an adult who was a healthcare worker with PCR-confirmed SARS-CoV-2 infection or an uninfected control (not recorded which).

CDR3 nucleotide sequence: TGCGCCAGCAGTCGTCTCCCCCCCGGGACAGGGAACGGAGAGACCCAGTACTTC. Its translation is CASSRLPPGTGNGETQYF. The rearrangement links TRBV5-1 to TRBJ2-5, with TRBD1 identical over 9 bases. Germline CDR1 reads SGHRS; CDR2 reads YFSETQ. The CDR3 length is 18 residues. V gave up 5 bases and J gave up 4 bases; unmatched junction bases: 18. The full variable domain, completed using reference TRBV5-1 and TRBJ2-5, is KAGVTQTPRYLIKTRGQQVTLSCSPISGHRSVSWYQQTPGQGLQFLFEYFSETQRNKGNFPGRFSGRQFSNSRSEMNVSTLELGDSALYLCASSRLPPGTGNGETQYFGPGTRLLVL.